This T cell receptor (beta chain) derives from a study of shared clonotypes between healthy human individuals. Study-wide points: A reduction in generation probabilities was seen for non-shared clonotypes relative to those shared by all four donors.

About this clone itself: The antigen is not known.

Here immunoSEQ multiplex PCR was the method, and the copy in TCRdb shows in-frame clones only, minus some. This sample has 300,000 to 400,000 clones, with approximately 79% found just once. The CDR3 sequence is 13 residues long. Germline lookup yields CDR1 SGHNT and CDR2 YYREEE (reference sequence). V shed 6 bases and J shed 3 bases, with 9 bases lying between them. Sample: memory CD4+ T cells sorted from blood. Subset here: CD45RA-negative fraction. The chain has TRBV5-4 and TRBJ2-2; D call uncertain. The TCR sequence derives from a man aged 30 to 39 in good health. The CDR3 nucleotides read TGTGCCAGCAACACAGATTACACCGGGGAGCTGTTTTTT. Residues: CASNTDYTGELFF.